This TCR beta chain appears in the sequencing data of a study of long-term antiretroviral therapy in people with HIV. The assay used was immunoSEQ (version v3.0), run at survey level. The data were produced by immunoSEQ multiplex PCR, yet TCRdb's version contains in-frame clones alone and is incomplete. The top ten clones hold around 21% of a sample with approximately 13,000 clones, 88% of them seen once. The CDR3 runs to 15 residues. Germline values: CDR1 ENHRY, CDR2 SYGVKD. V trimming: 6 bases; J trimming: 2 bases; junction bases outside the gene matches: 9. This chain joins TRBV10-3 and TRBJ2-7; 8 nucleotides agree with TRBD2. The starting material was unsorted PBMCs, obtained 2.1 years after starting antiretroviral therapy. The source of this sequence is a woman between 40 and 55 years old with HIV. The CDR3 spells CAISSGGAGAYEQYF. CDR3 coding DNA: TGTGCCATCAGCTCCGGGGGAGCGGGGGCCTACGAGCAGTACTTC.